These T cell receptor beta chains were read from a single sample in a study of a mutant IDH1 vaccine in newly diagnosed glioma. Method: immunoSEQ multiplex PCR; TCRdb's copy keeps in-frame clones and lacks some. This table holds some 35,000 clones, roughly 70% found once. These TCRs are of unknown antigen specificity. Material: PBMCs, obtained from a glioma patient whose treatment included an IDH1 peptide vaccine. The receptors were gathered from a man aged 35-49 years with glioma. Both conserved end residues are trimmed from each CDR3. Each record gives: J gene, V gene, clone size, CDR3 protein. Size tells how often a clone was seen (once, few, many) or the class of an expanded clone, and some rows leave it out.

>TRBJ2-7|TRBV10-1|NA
ASSGPAGGYEQY
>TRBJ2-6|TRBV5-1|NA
ASSLRGAGSGANVLT
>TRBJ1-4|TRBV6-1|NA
ASSEIGAANEKLF
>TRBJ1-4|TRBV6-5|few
ASSRADEKLF
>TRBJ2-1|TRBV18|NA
ASSALQGAAYNEQF
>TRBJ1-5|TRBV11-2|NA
ASSLDGAPNQPQH
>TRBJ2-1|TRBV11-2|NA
ASSLDLGGNHEQF
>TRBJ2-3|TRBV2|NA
ASSYGRNSDTQY
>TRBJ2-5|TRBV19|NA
ASGPGQRNQETQY
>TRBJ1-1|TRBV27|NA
ASRQPGGGVGEAF
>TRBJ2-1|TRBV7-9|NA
ASSLRGTPNGDEQF
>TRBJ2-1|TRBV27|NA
ASSLFNGDEQF
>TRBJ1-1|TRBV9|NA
ASSVVRGRRGTEAF
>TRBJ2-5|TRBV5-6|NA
ASSLVSAGRQTQY
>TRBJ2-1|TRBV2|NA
ASSEARGRGHEQF
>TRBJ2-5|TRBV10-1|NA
ASSDQRLAGGFQETQY
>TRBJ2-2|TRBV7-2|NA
ASTLTGTGELF
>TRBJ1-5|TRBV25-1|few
ASSESAKGPNQPQH
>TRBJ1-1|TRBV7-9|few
ASSWRGDAGKRDTEAF
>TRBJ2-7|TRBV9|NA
ASSVGVSSYEQY
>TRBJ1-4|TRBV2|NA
ASERQGREKLF
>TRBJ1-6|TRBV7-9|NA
ASSSPGPTSPLH
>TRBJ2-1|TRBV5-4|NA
ASSLDSPSYNEQF
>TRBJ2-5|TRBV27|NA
ASSKSRGGGETQY
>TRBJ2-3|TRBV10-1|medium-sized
ASSEPFTDTQY
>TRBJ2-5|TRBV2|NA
ASRGQGEETQY
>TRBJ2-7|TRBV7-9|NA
ASSSTGTSDEQY
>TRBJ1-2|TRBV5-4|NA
ASSIGMGGLYGYT
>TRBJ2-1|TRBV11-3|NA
ASSSRQGHNEQF
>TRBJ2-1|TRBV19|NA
ASSPRGDAEQF
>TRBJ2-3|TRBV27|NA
ASSLSPSGNTQY
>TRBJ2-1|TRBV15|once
ATSGGTSGYNEQF
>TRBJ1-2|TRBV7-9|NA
ASRAGDNYGYT
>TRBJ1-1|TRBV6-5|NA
ASSAPGSEAF
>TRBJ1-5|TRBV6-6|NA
ASSIERGRTQH
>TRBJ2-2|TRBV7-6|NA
ASSPSGAPGELF
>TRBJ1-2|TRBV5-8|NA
ASSLGGSRIGYT
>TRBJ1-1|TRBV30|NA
AWSVYRGWNTEAF
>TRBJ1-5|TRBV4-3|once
ASSPDSTGGLDGNQPQH
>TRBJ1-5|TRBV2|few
ASETGGHNQPQH
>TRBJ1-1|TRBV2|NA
ASNKGARGGTEAF
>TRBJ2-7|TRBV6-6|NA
ASSSERPPIEQY
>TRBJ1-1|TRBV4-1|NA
ASSQDGQGKVRTEAF
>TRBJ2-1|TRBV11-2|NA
ASSPLEASGEQF
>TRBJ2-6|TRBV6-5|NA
ASGLTSSGANVLT
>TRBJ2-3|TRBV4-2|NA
ASSQDTNAGDTQY